The entry below describes one T cell receptor (beta chain). Its antigen is currently unknown. Germline V gives CDR1 SEHNR, CDR2 FQNEAQ (reference sequence). The CDR3 has 15 amino acids. Deletions cut 5 bases from V and 5 bases from J, with 15 bases between. The donors gave bone marrow, and they were healthy. The sample originates from a study of cytomegalovirus exposure and HLA in healthy donors. The wider study: A preliminary data release comprised tens of millions of unique TCRs obtained from HLA-typed donors. Study-level findings and limits: The sole available immune exposure information was CMV serostatus. Both high specificity and high sensitivity reportedly marked the classifier's diagnosis of cytomegalovirus status.

PCR involved 60 Vbeta and 13 Jbeta primers. Repertoires were generated with immunoSEQ multiplex PCR, while TCRdb's copy carries only in-frame clones and drops some. Here the sample spans around 120,000 clones, less than 85% being singletons. The V and J genes are TRBV7-9 and TRBJ1-4; D perhaps matches TRBD1 (6 bases). Sequencing input: PBMCs. The sequence came from a young man in good health and CMV-seronegative. In nucleotides, the CDR3 is TGTGCCAGCAGCCCCCCGACAGGACAAAATGAAAAACTGTTTTTT. This gives the protein CASSPPTGQNEKLFF.